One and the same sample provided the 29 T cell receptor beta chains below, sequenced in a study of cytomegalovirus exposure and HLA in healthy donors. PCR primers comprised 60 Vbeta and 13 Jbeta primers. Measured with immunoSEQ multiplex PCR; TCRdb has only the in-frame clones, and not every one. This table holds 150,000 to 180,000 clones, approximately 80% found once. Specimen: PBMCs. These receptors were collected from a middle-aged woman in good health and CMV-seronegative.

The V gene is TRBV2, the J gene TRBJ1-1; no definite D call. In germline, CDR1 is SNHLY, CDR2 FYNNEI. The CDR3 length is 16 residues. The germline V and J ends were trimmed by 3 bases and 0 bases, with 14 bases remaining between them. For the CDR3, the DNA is TGTGCCAGCAGTGACATCCGGGGAGACTTGAACACTGAAGCTTTCTTT. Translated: CASSDIRGDLNTEAFF.

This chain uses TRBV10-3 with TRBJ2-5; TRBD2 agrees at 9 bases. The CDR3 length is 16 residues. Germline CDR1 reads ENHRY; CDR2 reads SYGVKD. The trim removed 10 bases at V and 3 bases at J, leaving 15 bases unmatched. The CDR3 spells CATQSAGLAVEETQYF. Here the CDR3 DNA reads TGTGCCACCCAGTCGGCGGGACTAGCAGTTGAAGAGACCCAGTACTTC.

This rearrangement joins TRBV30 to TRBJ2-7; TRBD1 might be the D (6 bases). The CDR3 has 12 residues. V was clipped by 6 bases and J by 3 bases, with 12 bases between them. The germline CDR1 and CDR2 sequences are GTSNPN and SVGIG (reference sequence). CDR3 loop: CACQGQFYEQYF. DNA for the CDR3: TGTGCCTGCCAAGGACAGTTCTACGAGCAGTACTTC.

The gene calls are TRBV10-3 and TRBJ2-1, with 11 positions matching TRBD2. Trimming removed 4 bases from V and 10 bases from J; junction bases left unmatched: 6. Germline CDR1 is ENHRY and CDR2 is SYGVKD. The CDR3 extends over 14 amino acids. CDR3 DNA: TGTGCCATCAGTGCTGGACTAGCGGGCGAGGAGCAGTTCTTC. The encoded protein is CAISAGLAGEEQFF.

CDR3 coding DNA: TGTGCCAGCAGTCTCACGATGGACACCTACGAGCAGTACTTC. Translation: CASSLTMDTYEQYF. The gene calls are TRBV28 and TRBJ2-7; D is perhaps TRBD1 (5 bases). The CDR3 sequence is 14 residues long. Per the germline V gene, CDR1 is MDHEN and CDR2 is SYDVKM. V was trimmed by 5 bases and J by 2 bases, leaving 13 bases between them. Using reference TRBV28 and TRBJ2-7 for the parts outside the CDR3, the full variable domain is DVKVTQSSRYLVKRTGEKVFLECVQDMDHENMFWYRQDPGLGLRLIYFSYDVKMKEKGDIPEGYSVSREKKERFSLILESASTNQTSMYLCASSLTMDTYEQYFGPGTRLTVT.

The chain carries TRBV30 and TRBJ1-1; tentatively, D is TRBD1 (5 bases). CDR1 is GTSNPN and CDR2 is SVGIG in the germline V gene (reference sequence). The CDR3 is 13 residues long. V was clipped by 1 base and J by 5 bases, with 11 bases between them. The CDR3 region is CAWSGGTFTEAFF. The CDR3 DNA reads TGTGCCTGGAGTGGCGGGACTTTTACTGAAGCTTTCTTT.

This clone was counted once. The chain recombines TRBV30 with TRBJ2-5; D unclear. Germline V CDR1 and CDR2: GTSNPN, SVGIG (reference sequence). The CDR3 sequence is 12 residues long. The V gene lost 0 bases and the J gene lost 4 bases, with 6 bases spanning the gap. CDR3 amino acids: CAWSVTPETQYF. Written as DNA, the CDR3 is TGTGCCTGGAGTGTTACTCCAGAGACCCAGTACTTC.

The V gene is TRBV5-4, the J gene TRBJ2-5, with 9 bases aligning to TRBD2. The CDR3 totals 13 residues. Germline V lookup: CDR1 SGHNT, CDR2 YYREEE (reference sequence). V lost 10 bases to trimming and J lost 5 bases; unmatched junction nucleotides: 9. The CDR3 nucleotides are TGTGCCGGAAAGACTAGCGGTGGGGAGACCCAGTACTTC. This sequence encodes CAGKTSGGETQYF.

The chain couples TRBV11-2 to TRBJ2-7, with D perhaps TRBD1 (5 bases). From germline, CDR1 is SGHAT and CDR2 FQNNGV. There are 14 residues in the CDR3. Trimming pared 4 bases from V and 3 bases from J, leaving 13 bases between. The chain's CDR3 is CASSSPTARYEQYF. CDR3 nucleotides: TGTGCCAGCAGCTCCCCGACAGCGCGCTACGAGCAGTACTTC.

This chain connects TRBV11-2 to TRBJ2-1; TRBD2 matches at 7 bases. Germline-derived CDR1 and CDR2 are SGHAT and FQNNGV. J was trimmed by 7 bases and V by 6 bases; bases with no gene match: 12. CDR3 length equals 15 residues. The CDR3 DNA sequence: TGTGCCAGCAGTCGACGTGGCGGACTAGAGAATGAGCAGTTCTTC. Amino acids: CASSRRGGLENEQFF. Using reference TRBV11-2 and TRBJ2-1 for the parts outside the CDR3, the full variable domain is EAGVAQSPRYKIIEKRQSVAFWCNPISGHATLYWYQQILGQGPKLLIQFQNNGVVDDSQLPKDRFSAERLKGVDSTLKIQPAKLEDSAVYLCASSRRGGLENEQFFGPGTRLTVL.

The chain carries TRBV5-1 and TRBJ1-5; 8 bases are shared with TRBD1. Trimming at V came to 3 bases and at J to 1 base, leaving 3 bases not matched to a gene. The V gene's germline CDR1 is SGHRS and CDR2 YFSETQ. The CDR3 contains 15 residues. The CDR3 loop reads CASSSGGQSNQPQHF. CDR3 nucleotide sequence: TGCGCCAGCAGCTCAGGGGGCCAGAGCAATCAGCCCCAGCATTTT. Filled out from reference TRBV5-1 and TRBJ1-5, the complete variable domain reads KAGVTQTPRYLIKTRGQQVTLSCSPISGHRSVSWYQQTPGQGLQFLFEYFSETQRNKGNFPGRFSGRQFSNSRSEMNVSTLELGDSALYLCASSSGGQSNQPQHFGDGTRLSIL.

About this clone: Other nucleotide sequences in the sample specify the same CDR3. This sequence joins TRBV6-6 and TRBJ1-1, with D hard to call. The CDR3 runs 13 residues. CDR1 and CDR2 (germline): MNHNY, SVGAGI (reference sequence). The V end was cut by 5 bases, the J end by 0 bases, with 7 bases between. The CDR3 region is CASSPWLNTEAFF. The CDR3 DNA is TGTGCCAGCAGTCCTTGGCTGAACACTGAAGCTTTCTTT.

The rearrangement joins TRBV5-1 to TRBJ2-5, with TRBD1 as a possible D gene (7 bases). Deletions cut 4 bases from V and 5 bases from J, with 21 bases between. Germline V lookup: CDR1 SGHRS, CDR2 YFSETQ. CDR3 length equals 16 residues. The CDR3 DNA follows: TGCGCCAGCAGCACCTCCGACAGGGCTGGGGGGGAGACCCAGTACTTC. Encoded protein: CASSTSDRAGGETQYF.

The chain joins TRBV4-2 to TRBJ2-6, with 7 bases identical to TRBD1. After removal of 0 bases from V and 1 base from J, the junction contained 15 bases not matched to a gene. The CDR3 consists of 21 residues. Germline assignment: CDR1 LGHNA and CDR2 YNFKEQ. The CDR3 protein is CASSQDYRPTGLVSGANVLTF. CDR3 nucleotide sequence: TGTGCCAGCAGCCAAGACTATCGACCGACAGGGTTGGTATCTGGGGCCAACGTCCTGACTTTC.

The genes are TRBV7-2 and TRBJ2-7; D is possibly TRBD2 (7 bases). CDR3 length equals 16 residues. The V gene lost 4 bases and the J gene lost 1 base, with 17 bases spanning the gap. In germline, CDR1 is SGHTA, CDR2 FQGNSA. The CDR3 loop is CASSSPLRGRSYEQYF. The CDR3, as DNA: TGTGCCAGCAGCTCCCCCCTGCGGGGGCGATCCTACGAGCAGTACTTC.

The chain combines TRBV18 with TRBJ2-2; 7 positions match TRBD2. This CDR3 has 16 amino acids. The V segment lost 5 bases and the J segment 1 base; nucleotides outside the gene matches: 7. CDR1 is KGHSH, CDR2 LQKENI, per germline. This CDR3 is CASSKNGGGNTGELFF. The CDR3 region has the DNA TGTGCCAGCTCAAAAAACGGCGGGGGGAACACCGGGGAGCTGTTTTTT.

CDR3 region: CASSVGGGGFASTDTQYF. The CDR3 DNA is TGTGCCAGCAGCGTAGGAGGCGGCGGGTTCGCCTCCACAGATACGCAGTATTTT. The chain joins TRBV9 to TRBJ2-3; D possibly corresponds to TRBD2 (5 bases). The germline CDR1 and CDR2 sequences are SGDLS and YYNGEE. The V gene lost 0 bases and the J gene lost 2 bases, with 19 bases spanning the gap. CDR3 length equals 18 residues.

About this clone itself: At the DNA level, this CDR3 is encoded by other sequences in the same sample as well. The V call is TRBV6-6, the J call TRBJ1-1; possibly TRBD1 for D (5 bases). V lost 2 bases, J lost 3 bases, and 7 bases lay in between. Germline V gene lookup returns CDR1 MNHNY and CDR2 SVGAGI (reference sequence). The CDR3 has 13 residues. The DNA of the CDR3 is TGTGCCAGCAGTTACCTAGGGGACACTGAAGCTTTCTTT. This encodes CASSYLGDTEAFF.

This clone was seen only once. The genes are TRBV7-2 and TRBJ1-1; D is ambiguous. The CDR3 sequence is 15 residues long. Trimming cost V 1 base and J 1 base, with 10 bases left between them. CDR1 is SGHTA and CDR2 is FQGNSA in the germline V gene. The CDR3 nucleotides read TGTGCCAGCAGCTTAGATAGAGTTCCGAACACTGAAGCTTTCTTT. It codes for CASSLDRVPNTEAFF. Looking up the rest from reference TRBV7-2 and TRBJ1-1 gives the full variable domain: GAGVSQSPSNKVTEKGKDVELRCDPISGHTALYWYRQSLGQGLEFLIYFQGNSAPDKSGLPSDRFSAERTGGSVSTLTIQRTQQEDSAVYLCASSLDRVPNTEAFFGQGTRLTVV.

CDR3 nucleotide sequence: TGTGCCTGGAATGCAGCGGGAGGGGAGGATACGCAGTATTTT. Translated, it gives CAWNAAGGEDTQYF. The chain employs TRBV30 and TRBJ2-3, with 10 bases fitting TRBD2. Germline V CDR1 and CDR2: GTSNPN, SVGIG (reference sequence). J was trimmed by 6 bases and V by 4 bases; bases with no gene match: 7. The CDR3 spans 14 residues.

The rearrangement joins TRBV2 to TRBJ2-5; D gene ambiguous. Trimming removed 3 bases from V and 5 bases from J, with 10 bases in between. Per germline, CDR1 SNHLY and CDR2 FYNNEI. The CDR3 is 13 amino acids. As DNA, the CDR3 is TGTGCCAGCAGTGACCCAGGAAGGGAGACCCAGTACTTC. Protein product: CASSDPGRETQYF.

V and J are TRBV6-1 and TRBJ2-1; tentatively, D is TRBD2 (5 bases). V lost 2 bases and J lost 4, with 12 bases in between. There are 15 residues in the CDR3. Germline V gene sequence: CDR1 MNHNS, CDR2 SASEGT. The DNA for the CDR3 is TGTGCCAGCAGTGAATTAACGGGGAATTACAATGAGCAGTTCTTC. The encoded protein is CASSELTGNYNEQFF.

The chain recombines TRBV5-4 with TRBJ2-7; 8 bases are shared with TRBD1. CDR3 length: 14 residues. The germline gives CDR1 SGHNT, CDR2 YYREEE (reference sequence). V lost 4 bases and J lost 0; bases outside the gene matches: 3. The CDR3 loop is CASSPTGGSYEQYF. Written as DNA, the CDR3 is TGTGCCAGCAGCCCTACAGGGGGCTCCTACGAGCAGTACTTC.

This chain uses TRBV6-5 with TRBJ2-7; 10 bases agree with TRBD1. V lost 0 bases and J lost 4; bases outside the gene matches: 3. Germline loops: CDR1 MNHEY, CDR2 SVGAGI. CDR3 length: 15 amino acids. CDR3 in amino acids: CASSYSTGGAYEQYF. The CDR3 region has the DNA TGTGCCAGCAGTTACTCGACAGGGGGCGCGTACGAGCAGTACTTC.

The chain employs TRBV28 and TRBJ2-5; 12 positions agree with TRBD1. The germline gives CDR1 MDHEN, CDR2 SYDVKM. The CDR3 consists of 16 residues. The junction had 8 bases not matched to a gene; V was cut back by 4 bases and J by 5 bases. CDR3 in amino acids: CASSSDWDRGRETQYF. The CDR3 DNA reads TGTGCCAGCAGTTCAGACTGGGACAGGGGGCGGGAGACCCAGTACTTC.

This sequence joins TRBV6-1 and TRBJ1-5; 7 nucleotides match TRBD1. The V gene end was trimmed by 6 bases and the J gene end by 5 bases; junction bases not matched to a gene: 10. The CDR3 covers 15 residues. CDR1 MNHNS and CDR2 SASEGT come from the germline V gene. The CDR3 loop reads CASSADRAGHQPQHF. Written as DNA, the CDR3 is TGTGCCAGCAGCGCTGACAGGGCCGGTCATCAGCCCCAGCATTTT.

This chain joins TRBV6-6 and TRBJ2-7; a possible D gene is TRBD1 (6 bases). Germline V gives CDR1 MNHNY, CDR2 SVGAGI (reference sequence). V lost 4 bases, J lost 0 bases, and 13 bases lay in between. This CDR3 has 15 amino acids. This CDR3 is CASSWDILASYEQYF. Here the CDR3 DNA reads TGTGCCAGCAGTTGGGACATCTTAGCCTCCTACGAGCAGTACTTC.

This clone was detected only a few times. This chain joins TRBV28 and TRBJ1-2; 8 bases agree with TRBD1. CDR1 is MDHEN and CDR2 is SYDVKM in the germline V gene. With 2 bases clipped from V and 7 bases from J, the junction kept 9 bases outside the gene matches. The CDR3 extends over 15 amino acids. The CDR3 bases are TGTGCCAGCAGTTTACGCGGACAGGGAGATCGTGGCTACACCTTC. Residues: CASSLRGQGDRGYTF.

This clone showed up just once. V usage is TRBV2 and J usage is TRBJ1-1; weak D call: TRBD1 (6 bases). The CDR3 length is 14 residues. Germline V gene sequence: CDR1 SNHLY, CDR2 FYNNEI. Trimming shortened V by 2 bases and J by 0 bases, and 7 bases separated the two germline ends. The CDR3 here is CASSEQGLNTEAFF. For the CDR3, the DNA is TGTGCCAGCAGTGAACAGGGGCTGAACACTGAAGCTTTCTTT. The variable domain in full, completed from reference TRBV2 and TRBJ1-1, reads EPEVTQTPSHQVTQMGQEVILRCVPISNHLYFYWYRQILGQKVEFLVSFYNNEISEKSEIFDDQFSVERPDGSNFTLKIRSTKLEDSAMYFCASSEQGLNTEAFFGQGTRLTVV.